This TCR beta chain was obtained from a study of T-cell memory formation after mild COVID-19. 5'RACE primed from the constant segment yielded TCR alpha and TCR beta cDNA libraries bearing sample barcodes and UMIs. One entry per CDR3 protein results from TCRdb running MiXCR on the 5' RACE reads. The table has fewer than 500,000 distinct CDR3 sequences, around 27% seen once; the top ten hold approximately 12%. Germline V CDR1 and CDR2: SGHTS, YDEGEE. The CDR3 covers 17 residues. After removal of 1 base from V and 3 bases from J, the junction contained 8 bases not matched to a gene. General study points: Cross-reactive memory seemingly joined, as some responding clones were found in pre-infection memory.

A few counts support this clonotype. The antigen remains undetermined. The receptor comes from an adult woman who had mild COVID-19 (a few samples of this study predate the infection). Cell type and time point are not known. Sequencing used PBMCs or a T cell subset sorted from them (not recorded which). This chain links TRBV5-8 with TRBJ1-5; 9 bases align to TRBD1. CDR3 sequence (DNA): TGTGCCAGCAGCTTGCTCGGGACAGGGCAATTCAATCAGCCCCAGCATTTT. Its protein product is CASSLLGTGQFNQPQHF.